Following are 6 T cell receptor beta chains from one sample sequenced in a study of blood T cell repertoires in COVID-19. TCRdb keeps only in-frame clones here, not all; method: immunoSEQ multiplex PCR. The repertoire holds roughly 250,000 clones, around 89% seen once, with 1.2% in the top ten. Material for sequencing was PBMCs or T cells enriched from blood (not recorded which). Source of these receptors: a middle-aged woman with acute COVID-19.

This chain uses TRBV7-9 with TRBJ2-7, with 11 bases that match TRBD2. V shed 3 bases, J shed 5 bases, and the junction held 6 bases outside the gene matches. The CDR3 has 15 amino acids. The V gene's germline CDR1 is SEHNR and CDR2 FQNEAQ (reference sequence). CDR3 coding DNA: TGTGCCAGCAGCTTTGGGACTAGCGGTTACGACGAGCAGTACGTC. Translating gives CASSFGTSGYDEQYV.

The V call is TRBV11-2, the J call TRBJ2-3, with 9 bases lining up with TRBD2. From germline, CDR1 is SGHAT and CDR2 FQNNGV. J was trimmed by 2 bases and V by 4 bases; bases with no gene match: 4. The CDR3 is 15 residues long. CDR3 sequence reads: CASSSRLADTDTQYF. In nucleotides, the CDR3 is TGTGCCAGCAGCTCACGACTAGCGGACACAGATACGCAGTATTTT.

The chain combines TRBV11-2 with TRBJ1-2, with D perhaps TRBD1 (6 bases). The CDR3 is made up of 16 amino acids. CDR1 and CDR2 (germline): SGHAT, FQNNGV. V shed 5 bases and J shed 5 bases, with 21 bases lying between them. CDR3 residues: CASSPFGGAAPYGYTF. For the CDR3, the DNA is TGTGCCAGCAGCCCCTTCGGGGGGGCCGCCCCGTATGGCTACACCTTC.

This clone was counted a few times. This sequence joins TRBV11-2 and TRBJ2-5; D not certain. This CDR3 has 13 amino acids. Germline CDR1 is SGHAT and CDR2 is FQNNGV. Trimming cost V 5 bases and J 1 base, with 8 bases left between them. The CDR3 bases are TGTGCCAGCAGCGAGTCCCGCCAAGAGACCCAGTACTTC. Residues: CASSESRQETQYF.

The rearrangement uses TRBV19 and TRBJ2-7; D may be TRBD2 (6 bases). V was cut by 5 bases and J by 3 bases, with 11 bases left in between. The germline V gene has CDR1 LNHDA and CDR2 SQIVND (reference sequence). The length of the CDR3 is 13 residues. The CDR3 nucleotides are TGTGCCAGTAGTCCTCGGGACTTCTACGAGCAGTACTTC. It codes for CASSPRDFYEQYF.

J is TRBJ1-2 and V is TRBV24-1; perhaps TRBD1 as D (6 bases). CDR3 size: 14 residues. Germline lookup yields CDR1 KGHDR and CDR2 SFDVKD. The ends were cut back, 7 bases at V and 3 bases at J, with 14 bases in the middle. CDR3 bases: TGTGCCACCAGCGGGGACGCAGGGGACTATGGCTACACCTTC. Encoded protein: CATSGDAGDYGYTF.